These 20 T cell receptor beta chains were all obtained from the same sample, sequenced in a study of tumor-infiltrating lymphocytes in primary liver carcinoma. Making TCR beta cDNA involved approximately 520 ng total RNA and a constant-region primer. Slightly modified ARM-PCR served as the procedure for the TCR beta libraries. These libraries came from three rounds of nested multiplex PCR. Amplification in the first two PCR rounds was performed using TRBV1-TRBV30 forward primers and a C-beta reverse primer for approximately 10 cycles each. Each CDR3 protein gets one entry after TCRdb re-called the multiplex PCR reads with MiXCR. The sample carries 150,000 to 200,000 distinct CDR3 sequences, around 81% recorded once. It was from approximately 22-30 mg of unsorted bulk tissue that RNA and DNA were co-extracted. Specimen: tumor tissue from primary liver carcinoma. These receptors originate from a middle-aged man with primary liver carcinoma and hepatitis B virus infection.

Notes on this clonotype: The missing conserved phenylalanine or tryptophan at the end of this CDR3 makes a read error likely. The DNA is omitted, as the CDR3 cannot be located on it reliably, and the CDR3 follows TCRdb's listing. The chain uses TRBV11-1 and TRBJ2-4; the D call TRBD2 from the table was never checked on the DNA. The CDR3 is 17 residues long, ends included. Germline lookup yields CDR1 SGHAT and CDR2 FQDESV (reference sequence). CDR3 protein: CASSIPGTGGIKNIQYL.

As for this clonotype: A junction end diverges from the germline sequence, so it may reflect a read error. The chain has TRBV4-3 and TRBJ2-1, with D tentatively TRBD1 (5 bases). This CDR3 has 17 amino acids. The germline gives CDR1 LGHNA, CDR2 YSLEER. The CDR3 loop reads CASSQFPPPPADNAQFF. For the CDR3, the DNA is TGCGCCAGCAGCCAATTCCCCCCCCCTCCGGCGGACAATGCGCAGTTCTTC.

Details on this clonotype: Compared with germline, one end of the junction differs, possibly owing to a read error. CDR3: CASSLGPAGGSSYEKYF. Written as DNA, the CDR3 is TGTGCCAGCAGTTTAGGGCCGGCGGGTGGAAGCTCCTACGAAAAGTACTTC. V is TRBV11-1 and J is TRBJ2-7; perhaps TRBD2 as D (5 bases). CDR3 length: 17 residues. Germline loops: CDR1 SGHAT, CDR2 FQDESV (reference sequence).

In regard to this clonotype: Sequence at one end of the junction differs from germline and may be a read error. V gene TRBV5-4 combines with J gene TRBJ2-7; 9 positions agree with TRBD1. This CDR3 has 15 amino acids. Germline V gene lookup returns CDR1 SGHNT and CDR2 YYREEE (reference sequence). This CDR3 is CASNLTGTGINEEYF. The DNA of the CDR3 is TGTGCCAGCAACCTAACCGGGACAGGGATCAACGAGGAGTACTTC.

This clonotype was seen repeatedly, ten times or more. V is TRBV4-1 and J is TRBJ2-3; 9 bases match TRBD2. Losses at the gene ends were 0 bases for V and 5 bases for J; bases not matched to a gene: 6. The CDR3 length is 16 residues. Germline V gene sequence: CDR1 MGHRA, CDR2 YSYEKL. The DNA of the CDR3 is TGCGCCAGCAGCCAAGATGCGGGAGGGCCGGGAGATACGCAGTATTTT. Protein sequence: CASSQDAGGPGDTQYF.

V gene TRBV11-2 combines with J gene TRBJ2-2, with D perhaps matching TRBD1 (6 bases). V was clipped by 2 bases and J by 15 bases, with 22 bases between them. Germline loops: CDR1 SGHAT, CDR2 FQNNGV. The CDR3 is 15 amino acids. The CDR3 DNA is TGTGCCAGCAGCTTATCCCCCAGGGGCGATGTGGGATTGTTTTTT. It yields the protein CASSLSPRGDVGLFF.

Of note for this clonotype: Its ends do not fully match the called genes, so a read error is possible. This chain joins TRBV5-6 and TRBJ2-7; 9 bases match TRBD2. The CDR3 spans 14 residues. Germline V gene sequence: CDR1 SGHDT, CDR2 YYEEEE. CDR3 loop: CASSFPGLAYEHHF. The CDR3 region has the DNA TGTGCCAGCAGCTTCCCGGGACTAGCATACGAGCACCACTTC.

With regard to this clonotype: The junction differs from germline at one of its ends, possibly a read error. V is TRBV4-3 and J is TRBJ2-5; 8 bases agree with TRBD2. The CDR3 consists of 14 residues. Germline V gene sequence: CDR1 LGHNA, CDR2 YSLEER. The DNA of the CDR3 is TGTGCCAGTAGCCAAGTTCCGGGAGGGGAGACCCAGTGCTTC. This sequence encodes CASSQVPGGETQCF.

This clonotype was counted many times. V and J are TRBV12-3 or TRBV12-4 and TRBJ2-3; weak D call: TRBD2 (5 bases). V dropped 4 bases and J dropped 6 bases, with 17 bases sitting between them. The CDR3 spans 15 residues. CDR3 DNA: TGTGCCAGCAGTTCCGACTGGACTGTTGGGGATACGCAGTATTTT. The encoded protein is CASSSDWTVGDTQYF.

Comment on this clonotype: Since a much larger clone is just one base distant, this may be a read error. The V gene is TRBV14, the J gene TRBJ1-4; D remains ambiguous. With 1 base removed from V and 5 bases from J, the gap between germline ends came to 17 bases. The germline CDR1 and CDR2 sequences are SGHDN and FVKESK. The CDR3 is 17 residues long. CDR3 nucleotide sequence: TGTGCCAGCAGCCAAGTTTTCCGGGGTAGTTCAAATGAAAAACTGTTTTTT. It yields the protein CASSQVFRGSSNEKLFF.

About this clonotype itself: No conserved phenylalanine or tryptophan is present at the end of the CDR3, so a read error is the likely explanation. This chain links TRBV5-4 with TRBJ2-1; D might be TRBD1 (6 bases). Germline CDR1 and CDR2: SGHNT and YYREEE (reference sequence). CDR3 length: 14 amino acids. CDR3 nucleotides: TGTGCCAACAGCTTGGGACACTCCTACAATGAGCAGTTCTCC. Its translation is CANSLGHSYNEQFS.

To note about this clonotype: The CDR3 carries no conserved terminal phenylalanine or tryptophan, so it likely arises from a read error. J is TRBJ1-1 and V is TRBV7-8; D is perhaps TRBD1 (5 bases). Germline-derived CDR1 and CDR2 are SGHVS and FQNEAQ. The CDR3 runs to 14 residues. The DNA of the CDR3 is TGTGCCACCAGCTTAGCTGGGGGGAACACTGAAGCTTTCGTT. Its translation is CATSLAGGNTEAFV.

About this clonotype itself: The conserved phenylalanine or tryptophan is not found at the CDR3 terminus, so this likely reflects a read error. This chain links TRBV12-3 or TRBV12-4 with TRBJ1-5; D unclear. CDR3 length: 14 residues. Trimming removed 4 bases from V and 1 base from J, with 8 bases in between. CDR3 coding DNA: TGTGCCAGCAGTTGTCGGCTGAGCAATCAGCCCCAGCATTGT. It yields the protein CASSCRLSNQPQHC.

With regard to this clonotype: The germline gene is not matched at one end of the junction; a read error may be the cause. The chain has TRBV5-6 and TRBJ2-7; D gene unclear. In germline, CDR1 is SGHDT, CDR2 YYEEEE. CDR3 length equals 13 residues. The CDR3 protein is CASSLKATYEQFF. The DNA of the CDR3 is TGTGCCAGCAGCTTGAAAGCGACCTACGAGCAATTCTTC.

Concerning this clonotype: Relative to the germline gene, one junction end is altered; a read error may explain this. CDR3 DNA sequence: TGTGTCAGCAACTACCGGCGGGAGGGCCGGGAGACCCAGTATTTC. Residues: CVSNYRREGRETQYF. The chain couples TRBV11-2 to TRBJ2-5, with 9 bases identical to TRBD2. Germline V CDR1 and CDR2: SGHAT, FQNNGV. The length of the CDR3 is 15 residues.

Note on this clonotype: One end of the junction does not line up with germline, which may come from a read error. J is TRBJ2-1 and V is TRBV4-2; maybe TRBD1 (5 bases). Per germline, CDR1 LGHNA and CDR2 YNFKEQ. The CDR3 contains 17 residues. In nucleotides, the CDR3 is TGTGCCTGCAGCCAAGAGGTAGCTGGGGCCTCCTACAATGAGCTGTTCTTC. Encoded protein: CACSQEVAGASYNELFF.

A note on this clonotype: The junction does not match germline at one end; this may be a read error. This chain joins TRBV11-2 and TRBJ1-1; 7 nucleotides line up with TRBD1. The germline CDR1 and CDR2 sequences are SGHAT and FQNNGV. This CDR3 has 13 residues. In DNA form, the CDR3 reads TGTGCCAGCAGAAGGGGACAGATCACTGAGGCTTTCTTT. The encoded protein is CASRRGQITEAFF.

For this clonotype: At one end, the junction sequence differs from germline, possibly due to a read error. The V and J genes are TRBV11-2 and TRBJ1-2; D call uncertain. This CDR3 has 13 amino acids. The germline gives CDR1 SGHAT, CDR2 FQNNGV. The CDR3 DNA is TGTGCCAACAGCTTAGATGGAAATTATGGCTACACCTTC. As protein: CANSLDGNYGYTF.

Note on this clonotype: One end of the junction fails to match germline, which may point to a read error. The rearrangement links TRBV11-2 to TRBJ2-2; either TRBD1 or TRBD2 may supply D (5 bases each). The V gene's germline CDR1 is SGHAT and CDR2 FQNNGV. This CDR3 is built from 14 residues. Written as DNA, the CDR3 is TGTGCCAGCAACACAGACCCGGACACCGGGGATCTGTTTTTT. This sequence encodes CASNTDPDTGDLFF.

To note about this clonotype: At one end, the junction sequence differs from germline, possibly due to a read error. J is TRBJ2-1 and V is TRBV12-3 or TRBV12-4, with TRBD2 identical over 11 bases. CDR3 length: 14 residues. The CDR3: CASMTSGKYNEQFF. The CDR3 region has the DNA TGTGCCAGTATGACTAGCGGGAAATACAATGAGCAGTTTTTC.